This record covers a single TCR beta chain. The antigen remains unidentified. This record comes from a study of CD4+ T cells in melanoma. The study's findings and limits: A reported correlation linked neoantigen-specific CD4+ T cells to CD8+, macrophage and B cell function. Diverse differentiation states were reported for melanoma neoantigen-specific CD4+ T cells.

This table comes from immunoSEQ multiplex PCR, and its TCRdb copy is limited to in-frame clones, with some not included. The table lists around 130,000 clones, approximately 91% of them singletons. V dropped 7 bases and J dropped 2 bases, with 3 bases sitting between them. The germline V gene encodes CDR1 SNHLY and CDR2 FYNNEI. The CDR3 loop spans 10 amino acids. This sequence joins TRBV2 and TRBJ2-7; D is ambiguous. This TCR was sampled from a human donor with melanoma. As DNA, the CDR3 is TGTGCCAGCATGGCCTACGAGCAGTACTTC. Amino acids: CASMAYEQYF.